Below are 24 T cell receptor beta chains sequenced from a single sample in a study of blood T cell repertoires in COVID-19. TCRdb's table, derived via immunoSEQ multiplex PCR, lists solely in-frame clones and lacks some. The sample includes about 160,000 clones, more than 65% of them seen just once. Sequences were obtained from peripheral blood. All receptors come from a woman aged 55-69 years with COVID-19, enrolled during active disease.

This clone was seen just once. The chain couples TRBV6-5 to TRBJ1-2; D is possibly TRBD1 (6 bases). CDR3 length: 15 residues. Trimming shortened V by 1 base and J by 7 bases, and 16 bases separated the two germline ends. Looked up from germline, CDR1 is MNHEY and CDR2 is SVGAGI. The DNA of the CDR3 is TGTGCCAGCAGTTACTGGGGCAGGGGCAGCGCTGGCTACACCTTC. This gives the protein CASSYWGRGSAGYTF.

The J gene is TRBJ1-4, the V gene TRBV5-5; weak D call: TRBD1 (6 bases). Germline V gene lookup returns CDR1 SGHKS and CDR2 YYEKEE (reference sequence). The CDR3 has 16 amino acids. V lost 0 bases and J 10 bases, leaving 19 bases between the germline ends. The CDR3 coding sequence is TGTGCCAGCAGCTTGGAAGGGACCCCGGGGGGCGGAAAACTGTTTTTT. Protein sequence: CASSLEGTPGGGKLFF.

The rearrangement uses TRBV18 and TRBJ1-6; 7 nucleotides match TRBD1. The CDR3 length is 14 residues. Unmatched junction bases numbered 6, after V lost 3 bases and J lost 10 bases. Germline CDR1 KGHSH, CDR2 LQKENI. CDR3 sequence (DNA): TGTGCCAGCTCACCGCAGGGGGAAAGCTCACCCCTCCACTTT. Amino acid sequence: CASSPQGESSPLHF.

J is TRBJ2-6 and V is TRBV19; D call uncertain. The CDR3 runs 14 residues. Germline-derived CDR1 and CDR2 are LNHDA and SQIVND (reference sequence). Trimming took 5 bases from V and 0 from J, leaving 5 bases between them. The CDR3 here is CASSAYSGANVLTF. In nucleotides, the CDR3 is TGTGCCAGTAGTGCGTACTCTGGGGCCAACGTCCTGACTTTC.

The CDR3 here is CASSLAPQGFYNEQFF. For the CDR3, the DNA is TGTGCCAGCAGCCTTGCCCCACAGGGATTCTACAATGAGCAGTTCTTC. The rearrangement links TRBV3-1 (or the pseudogene TRBV3-2) to TRBJ2-1, with a weak D call TRBD1 (6 bases). Germline lookup yields CDR1 LGHDT and CDR2 YNNKEL (reference sequence). The CDR3 loop spans 16 amino acids. Trimming removed 4 bases from V and 3 bases from J, with 16 bases in between.

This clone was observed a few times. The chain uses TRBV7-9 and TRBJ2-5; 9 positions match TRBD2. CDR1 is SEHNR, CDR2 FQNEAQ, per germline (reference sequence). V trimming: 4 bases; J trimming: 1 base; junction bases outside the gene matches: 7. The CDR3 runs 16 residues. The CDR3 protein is CASSSRLAGAQETQYF. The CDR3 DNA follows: TGTGCCAGCAGCTCCCGGTTAGCGGGAGCCCAAGAGACCCAGTACTTC.

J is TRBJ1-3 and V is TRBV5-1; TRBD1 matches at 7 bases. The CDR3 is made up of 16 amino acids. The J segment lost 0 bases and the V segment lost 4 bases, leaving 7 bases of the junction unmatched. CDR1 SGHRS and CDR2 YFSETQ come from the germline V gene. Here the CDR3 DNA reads TGCGCCAGCAGCCCGAATACAGGGGCCTCTGGAAACACCATATATTTT. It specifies CASSPNTGASGNTIYF.

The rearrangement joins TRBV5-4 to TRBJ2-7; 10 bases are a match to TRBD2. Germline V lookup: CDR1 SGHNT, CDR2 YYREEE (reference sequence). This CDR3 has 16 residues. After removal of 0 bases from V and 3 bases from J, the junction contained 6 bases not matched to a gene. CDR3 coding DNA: TGTGCCAGCAGCTTGGTAGGGACTAGCGCCTACTACGAGCAGTACTTC. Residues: CASSLVGTSAYYEQYF.

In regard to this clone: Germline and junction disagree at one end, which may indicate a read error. This chain's CDR3 is CASSFPGIHPYF. In DNA form, the CDR3 reads TGTGCCAGTAGTTTTCCAGGGATCCACCCGTATTTT. The J gene is TRBJ1-5, the V gene TRBV19; the D gene is possibly TRBD1 (5 bases). The CDR3 consists of 12 residues. The germline V gene encodes CDR1 LNHDA and CDR2 SQIVND (reference sequence).

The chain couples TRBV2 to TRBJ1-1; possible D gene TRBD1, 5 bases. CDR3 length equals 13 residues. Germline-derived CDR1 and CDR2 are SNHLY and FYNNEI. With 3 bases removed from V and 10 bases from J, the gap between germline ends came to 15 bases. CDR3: CASSEVKGQAAFF. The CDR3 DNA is TGTGCCAGCAGTGAGGTGAAGGGGCAAGCAGCTTTCTTT.

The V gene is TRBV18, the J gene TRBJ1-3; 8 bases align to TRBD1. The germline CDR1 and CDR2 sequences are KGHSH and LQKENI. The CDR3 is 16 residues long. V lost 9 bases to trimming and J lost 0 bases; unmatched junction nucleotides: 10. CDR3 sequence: CARNYRGSSSGNTIYF. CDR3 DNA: TGTGCCAGGAACTACAGGGGGAGTTCCTCTGGAAACACCATATATTTT. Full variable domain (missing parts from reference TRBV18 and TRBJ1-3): NAGVMQNPRHLVRRRGQEARLRCSPMKGHSHVYWYRQLPEEGLKFMVYLQKENIIDESGMPKERFSAEFPKEGPSILRIQQVVRGDSAAYFCARNYRGSSSGNTIYFGEGSWLTVV.

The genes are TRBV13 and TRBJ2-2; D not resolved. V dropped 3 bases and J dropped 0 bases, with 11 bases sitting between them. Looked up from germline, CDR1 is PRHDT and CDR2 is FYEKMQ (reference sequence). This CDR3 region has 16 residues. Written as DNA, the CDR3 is TGTGCCAGCAGCTTCCTGGTGGGCCCGAACACCGGGGAGCTGTTTTTT. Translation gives CASSFLVGPNTGELFF.

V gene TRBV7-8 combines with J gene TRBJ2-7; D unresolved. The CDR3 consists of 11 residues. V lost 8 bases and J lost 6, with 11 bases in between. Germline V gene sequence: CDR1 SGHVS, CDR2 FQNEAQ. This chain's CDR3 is CASATRGEQYF. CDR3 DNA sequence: TGTGCCAGCGCCACGCGTGGCGAGCAGTACTTC.

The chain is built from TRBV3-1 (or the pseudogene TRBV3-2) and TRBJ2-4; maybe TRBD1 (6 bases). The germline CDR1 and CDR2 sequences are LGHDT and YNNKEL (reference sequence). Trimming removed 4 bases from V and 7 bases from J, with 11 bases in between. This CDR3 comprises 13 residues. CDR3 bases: TGTGCCAGCAGCCCAGCCGGACAGAACATTCAGTACTTC. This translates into CASSPAGQNIQYF.

CDR3 in amino acids: CASSFPGGTLHF. The CDR3 coding sequence is TGTGCCAGCAGCTTTCCAGGGGGTACCCTCCACTTT. The chain links TRBV7-9 to TRBJ1-6, with 7 bases aligning to TRBD1. In germline, CDR1 is SEHNR, CDR2 FQNEAQ (reference sequence). V shed 3 bases and J 14 bases; nucleotides not matched to a gene: 4. The CDR3 spans 12 residues. The full variable domain, its missing parts supplied by reference TRBV7-9 and TRBJ1-6, is DTGVSQNPRHKITKRGQNVTFRCDPISEHNRLYWYRQTLGQGPEFLTYFQNEAQLEKSRLLSDRFSAERPKGSFSTLEIQRTEQGDSAMYLCASSFPGGTLHFGNGTRLTVT.

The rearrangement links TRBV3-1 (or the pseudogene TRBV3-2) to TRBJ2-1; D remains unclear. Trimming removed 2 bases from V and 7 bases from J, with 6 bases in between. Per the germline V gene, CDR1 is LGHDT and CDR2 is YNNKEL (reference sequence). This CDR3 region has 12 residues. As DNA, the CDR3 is TGTGCCAGCAGCCAAACCAGGAATGAGCAGTTCTTC. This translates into CASSQTRNEQFF.

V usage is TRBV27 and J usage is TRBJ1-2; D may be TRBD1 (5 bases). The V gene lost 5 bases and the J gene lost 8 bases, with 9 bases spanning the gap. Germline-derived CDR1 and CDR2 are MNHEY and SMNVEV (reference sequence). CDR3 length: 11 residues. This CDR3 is CASSQGSGYTF. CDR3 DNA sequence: TGTGCCAGCAGTCAGGGTTCGGGCTACACCTTC.

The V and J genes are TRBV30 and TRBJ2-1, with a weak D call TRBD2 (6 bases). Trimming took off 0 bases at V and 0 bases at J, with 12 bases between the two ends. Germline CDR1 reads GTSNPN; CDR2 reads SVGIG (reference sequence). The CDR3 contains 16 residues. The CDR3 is CAWSVPSESSYNEQFF. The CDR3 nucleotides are TGTGCCTGGAGTGTCCCTAGCGAGAGCTCCTACAATGAGCAGTTCTTC.

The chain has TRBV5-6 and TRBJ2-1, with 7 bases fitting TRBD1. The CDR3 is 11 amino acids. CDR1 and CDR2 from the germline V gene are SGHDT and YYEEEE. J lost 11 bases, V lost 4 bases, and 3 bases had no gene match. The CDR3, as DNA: TGTGCCAGCAGCAAGGGACAGCAGCAGTTCTTC. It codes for CASSKGQQQFF.

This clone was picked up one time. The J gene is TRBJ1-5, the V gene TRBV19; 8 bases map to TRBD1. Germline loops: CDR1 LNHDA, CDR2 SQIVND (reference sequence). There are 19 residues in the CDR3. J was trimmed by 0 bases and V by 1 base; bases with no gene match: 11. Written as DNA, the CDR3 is TGTGCCAGTAGTATAGCCTGGACAGGGTGGGAAGGTAGCAATCAGCCCCAGCATTTT. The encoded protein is CASSIAWTGWEGSNQPQHF.

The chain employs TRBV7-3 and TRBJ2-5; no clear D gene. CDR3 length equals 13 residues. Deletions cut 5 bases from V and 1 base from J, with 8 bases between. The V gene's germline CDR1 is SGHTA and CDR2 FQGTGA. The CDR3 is CASSQRFQETQYF. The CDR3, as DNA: TGTGCCAGCAGCCAACGGTTCCAAGAGACCCAGTACTTC.

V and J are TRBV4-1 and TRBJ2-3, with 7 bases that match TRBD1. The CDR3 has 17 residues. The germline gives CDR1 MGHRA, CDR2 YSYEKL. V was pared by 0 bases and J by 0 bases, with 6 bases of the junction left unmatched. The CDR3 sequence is CASSQEGGRGSTDTQYF. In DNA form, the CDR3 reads TGCGCCAGCAGCCAAGAAGGCGGCAGGGGGAGCACAGATACGCAGTATTTT.

In DNA, the CDR3 is TGTGCCAGCAGCCAAGATCGGACAGGGAGAACAAATGGAAACACCATATATTTT. The encoded protein is CASSQDRTGRTNGNTIYF. The rearrangement uses TRBV14 and TRBJ1-3; TRBD1 matches at 8 bases. The ends lost 0 bases at V and 3 bases at J; junction bases unmatched: 10. Per germline, CDR1 SGHDN and CDR2 FVKESK. This CDR3 spans 18 amino acids.

The CDR3 region is CASSEAGGAYGEQFF. The CDR3 region has the DNA TGTGCCAGCAGTGAGGCCGGGGGGGCGTACGGTGAGCAGTTCTTC. V is TRBV2 and J is TRBJ2-1; TRBD2 agrees at 8 bases. This CDR3 region has 15 residues. The germline CDR1 and CDR2 sequences are SNHLY and FYNNEI. V was pared by 3 bases and J by 9 bases, with 10 bases of the junction left unmatched. Supplemented by reference TRBV2 and TRBJ2-1, the full variable domain reads EPEVTQTPSHQVTQMGQEVILRCVPISNHLYFYWYRQILGQKVEFLVSFYNNEISEKSEIFDDQFSVERPDGSNFTLKIRSTKLEDSAMYFCASSEAGGAYGEQFFGPGTRLTVL.